Sequencing of this T cell receptor (beta chain) was carried out in a study of CD8 T cells in ankylosing spondylitis. Study observations and caveats: Reactive arthritis synovial fluid and blood previously showed some of these motif variants.

Quantitative 5'-RACE with molecular barcodes generated TCR beta libraries. TCRdb ran MiXCR on the 5' RACE reads and lists one entry per CDR3 protein. Of about 140,000 distinct CDR3 sequences in the sample, just under 7.5% were seen once. There are 14 residues in the CDR3. V was pared by 0 bases and J by 5 bases, with 3 bases of the junction left unmatched. This clonotype was picked up many times. Antigen: not known. The receptor's source is a female donor with ankylosing spondylitis or in good health (not recorded which). This chain uses TRBV12-3 or TRBV12-4 with TRBJ2-7; 8 nucleotides agree with TRBD2. Sequencing was done on a sample of blood, either unsorted or a sorted T cell fraction (not recorded which). The CDR3 loop is CASSLARGGNEQYF. The CDR3 nucleotides are TGTGCCAGCAGTTTAGCCCGGGGGGGCAACGAGCAGTACTTC.